This T cell receptor beta chain appears in the sequencing data of a study of blood T cell repertoires in COVID-19. In the study overall: The cDNA or gDNA used as material had been derived from T cells, B-cell-depleted T cells, or PBMCs.

Clones were read by immunoSEQ multiplex PCR, and TCRdb kept only the in-frame ones, dropping some. This sample carries some 190,000 clones, 80% to 85% of them seen once, and the ten largest clones take around 21%. The CDR3 runs to 14 residues. The V end lost 1 base, the J end lost 4 bases, and 9 bases lay between the germline ends. Looked up from germline, CDR1 is SGHRS and CDR2 is YFSETQ. The sequenced sample consisted of peripheral blood. The chain is built from TRBV5-1 and TRBJ2-1; TRBD2 is a possible D gene (5 bases). The sequence came from a human donor in a cohort sampled during active COVID-19. Written as DNA, the CDR3 is TGCGCCAGCAGCTTGACTAGGTTGTACAATGAGCAGTTCTTC. Translated, it gives CASSLTRLYNEQFF.